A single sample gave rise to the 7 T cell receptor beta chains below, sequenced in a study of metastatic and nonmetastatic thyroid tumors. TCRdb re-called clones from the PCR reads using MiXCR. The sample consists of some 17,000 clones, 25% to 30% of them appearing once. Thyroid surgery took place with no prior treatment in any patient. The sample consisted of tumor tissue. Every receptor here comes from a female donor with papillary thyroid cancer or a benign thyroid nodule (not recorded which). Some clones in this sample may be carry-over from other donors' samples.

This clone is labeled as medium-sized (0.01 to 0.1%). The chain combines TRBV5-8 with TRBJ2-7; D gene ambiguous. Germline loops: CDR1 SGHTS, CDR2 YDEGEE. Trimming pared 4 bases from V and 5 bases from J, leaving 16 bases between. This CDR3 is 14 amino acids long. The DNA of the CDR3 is TGTGCCAGCAGCCCCGATCCCTCAGGAGACGAGCAGTACTTC. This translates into CASSPDPSGDEQYF. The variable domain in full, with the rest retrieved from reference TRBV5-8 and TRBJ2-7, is EAGVTQSPTHLIKTRGQQATLRCSPISGHTSVYWYQQALGLGLQFLLWYDEGEERNRGNFPPRFSGRQFPNYSSELNVNALELEDSALYLCASSPDPSGDEQYFGPGTRLTVT.

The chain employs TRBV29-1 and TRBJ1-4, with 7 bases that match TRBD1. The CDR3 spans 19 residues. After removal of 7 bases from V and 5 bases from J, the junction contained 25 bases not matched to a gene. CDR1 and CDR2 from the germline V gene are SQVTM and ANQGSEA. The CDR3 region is CSDSITLYTPGQWNEKLFF. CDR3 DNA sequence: TGCAGCGACTCAATAACTCTATACACTCCGGGACAGTGGAATGAAAAACTGTTTTTT. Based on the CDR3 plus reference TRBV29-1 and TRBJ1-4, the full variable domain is SAVISQKPSRDICQRGTSLTIQCQVDSQVTMMFWYRQQPGQSLTLIATANQGSEATYESGFVIDKFPISRPNLTFSTLTVSNMSPEDSSIYLCSDSITLYTPGQWNEKLFFGSGTQLSVL.

The CDR3 region has the DNA TGTGCCAGCAGCCCGAGCCAGGGGGTGGATGAGCAGTTCTTC. Translation: CASSPSQGVDEQFF. The V gene is TRBV2, the J gene TRBJ2-1; 7 nucleotides match TRBD1. This CDR3 is 14 amino acids long. Germline V CDR1 and CDR2: SNHLY, FYNNEI. V lost 6 bases and J lost 8; bases outside the gene matches: 10.

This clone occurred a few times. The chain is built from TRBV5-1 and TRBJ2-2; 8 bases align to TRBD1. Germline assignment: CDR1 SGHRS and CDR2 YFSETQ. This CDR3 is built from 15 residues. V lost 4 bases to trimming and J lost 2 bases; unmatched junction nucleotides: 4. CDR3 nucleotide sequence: TGCGCCAGCAGCATGACAGGGGCCAACACCGGGGAGCTGTTTTTT. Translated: CASSMTGANTGELFF.

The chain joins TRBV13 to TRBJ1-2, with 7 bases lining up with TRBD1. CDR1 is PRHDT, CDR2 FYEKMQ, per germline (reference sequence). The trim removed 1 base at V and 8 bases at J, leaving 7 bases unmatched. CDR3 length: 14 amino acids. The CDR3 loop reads CASSLASTGWGYTF. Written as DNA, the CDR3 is TGTGCCAGCAGCTTAGCCTCGACAGGGTGGGGCTACACCTTC. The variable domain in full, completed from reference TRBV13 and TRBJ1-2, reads AAGVIQSPRHLIKEKRETATLKCYPIPRHDTVYWYQQGPGQDPQFLISFYEKMQSDKGSIPDRFSAQQFSDYHSELNMSSLELGDSALYFCASSLASTGWGYTFGSGTRLTVV.

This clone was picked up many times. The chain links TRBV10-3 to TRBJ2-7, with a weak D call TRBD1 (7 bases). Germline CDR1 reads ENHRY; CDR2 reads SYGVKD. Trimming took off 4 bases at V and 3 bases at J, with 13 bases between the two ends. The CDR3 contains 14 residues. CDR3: CAISAYQGGYEQYF. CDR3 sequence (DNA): TGTGCCATCAGTGCTTATCAGGGGGGCTACGAGCAGTACTTC.

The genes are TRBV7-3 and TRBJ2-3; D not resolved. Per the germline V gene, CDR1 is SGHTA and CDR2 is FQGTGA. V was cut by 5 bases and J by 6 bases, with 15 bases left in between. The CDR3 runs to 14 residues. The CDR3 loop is CASSDLGFGDTQYF. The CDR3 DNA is TGTGCCAGCAGCGATCTAGGCTTTGGGGATACGCAGTATTTT.